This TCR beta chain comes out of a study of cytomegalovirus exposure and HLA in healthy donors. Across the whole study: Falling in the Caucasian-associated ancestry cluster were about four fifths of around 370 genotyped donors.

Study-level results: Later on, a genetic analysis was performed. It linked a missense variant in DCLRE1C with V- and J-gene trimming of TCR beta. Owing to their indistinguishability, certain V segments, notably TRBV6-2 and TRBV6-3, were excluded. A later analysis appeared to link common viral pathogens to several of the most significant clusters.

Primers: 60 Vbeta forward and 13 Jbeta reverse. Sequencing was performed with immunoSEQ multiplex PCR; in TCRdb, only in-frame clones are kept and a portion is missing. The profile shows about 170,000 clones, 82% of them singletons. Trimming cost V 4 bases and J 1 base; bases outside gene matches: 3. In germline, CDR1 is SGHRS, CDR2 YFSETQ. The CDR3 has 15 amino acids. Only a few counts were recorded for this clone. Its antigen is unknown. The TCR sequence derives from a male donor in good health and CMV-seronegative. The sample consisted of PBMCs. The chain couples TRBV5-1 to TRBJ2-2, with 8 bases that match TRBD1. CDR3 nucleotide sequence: TGCGCCAGCAGCGGGGACAGGAGGAACACCGGGGAGCTGTTTTTT. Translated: CASSGDRRNTGELFF.